These 31 T cell receptor beta chains share one sample of origin, sequenced in a study of technical replicates of blood from a handful of donors. Sequencing was performed with immunoSEQ multiplex PCR; in TCRdb, only in-frame clones are kept and a portion is missing. The sample includes about 93,000 clones, roughly 96% of them seen just once. Sequencing was done on a sample of T cells isolated from PBMCs. The origin of the receptors is a human donor in good health.

The chain employs TRBV29-1 and TRBJ1-1, with 8 bases aligning to TRBD1. There are 14 residues in the CDR3. Germline V lookup: CDR1 SQVTM, CDR2 ANQGSEA. Unmatched junction bases numbered 5, after V lost 5 bases and J lost 0 bases. The CDR3, as DNA: TGCAGCGTTACGGCAGGGGGCGTGAACACTGAAGCTTTCTTT. Its protein product is CSVTAGGVNTEAFF.

The rearrangement links TRBV4-1 to TRBJ1-5; D is undetermined. The V gene lost 0 bases and the J gene lost 5 bases, with 11 bases spanning the gap. Germline assignment: CDR1 MGHRA and CDR2 YSYEKL. This CDR3 is 15 amino acids long. The CDR3, as DNA: TGCGCCAGCAGCCAAGACCTCTCGATAGATCAGCCCCAGCATTTT. Encoded protein: CASSQDLSIDQPQHF.

The V and J genes are TRBV30 and TRBJ1-5; D remains unclear. Germline loops: CDR1 GTSNPN, CDR2 SVGIG (reference sequence). Trimming took off 5 bases at V and 0 bases at J, with 11 bases between the two ends. This CDR3 region has 14 residues. CDR3 DNA sequence: TGTGCCTGGTCCGCGGGATATAGCAATCAGCCCCAGCATTTT. It yields the protein CAWSAGYSNQPQHF. Full variable domain (remainder filled in from reference TRBV30 and TRBJ1-5): SQTIHQWPATLVQPVGSPLSLECTVEGTSNPNLYWYRQAAGRGLQLLFYSVGIGQISSEVPQNLSASRPQDRQFILSSKKLLLSDSGFYLCAWSAGYSNQPQHFGDGTRLSIL.

J is TRBJ1-2 and V is TRBV30; 7 nucleotides align to TRBD1. J was trimmed by 3 bases and V by 2 bases; bases with no gene match: 3. Germline lookup yields CDR1 GTSNPN and CDR2 SVGIG (reference sequence). The CDR3 contains 13 residues. CDR3 bases: TGTGCCTGGAGTACCGGGACAGACTATGGCTACACCTTC. Amino acids: CAWSTGTDYGYTF.

In nucleotides, the CDR3 is TGTGCCTGGAGTGTACAGACAGGGGCGTACAATGAGCAGTTCTTC. Protein product: CAWSVQTGAYNEQFF. The chain recombines TRBV30 with TRBJ2-1, with 8 nucleotides matching TRBD1. Germline loops: CDR1 GTSNPN, CDR2 SVGIG (reference sequence). This CDR3 has 15 residues. V lost 0 bases to trimming and J lost 4 bases; unmatched junction nucleotides: 5.

The chain combines TRBV7-3 with TRBJ2-1; 12 bases line up with TRBD2. This CDR3 comprises 15 residues. Germline V gives CDR1 SGHTA, CDR2 FQGTGA. V shed 8 bases, J shed 7 bases, and the junction held 9 bases outside the gene matches. Here the CDR3 reads CASCLAGGQLNEQFF. Written as DNA, the CDR3 is TGTGCCAGCTGTCTAGCGGGGGGGCAGCTGAATGAGCAGTTCTTC.

Notes on this clone: Distinct nucleotide sequences in the sample also encode this CDR3. V is TRBV2 and J is TRBJ2-7; TRBD1 aligns across 11 bases. This CDR3 contains 14 residues. Germline V gene sequence: CDR1 SNHLY, CDR2 FYNNEI. J gave up 3 bases and V 5 bases, and 3 bases lay outside the gene matches. DNA of the CDR3: TGTGCCAGCAGTTCCGGGACAGGGGGCTACGAGCAGTACTTC. Encoded protein: CASSSGTGGYEQYF.

This rearrangement joins TRBV10-3 to TRBJ2-7; 11 bases match TRBD1. The V gene's germline CDR1 is ENHRY and CDR2 SYGVKD. The CDR3 is 16 residues long. Trimming took 7 bases from V and 6 from J; bases not matched to a gene: 14. The CDR3 nucleotides are TGTGCCATCAACGGACAGGGGGCGAACAAGGGAGGCGAGCAGTACTTC. Residues: CAINGQGANKGGEQYF.

The chain's CDR3 is CASSPLRGPQHF. The CDR3 bases are TGTGCCAGCAGCCCACTTAGGGGGCCCCAGCATTTT. J is TRBJ1-5 and V is TRBV5-8, with D tentatively TRBD1 (5 bases). Trimming pared 4 bases from V and 9 bases from J, leaving 11 bases between. Germline V lookup: CDR1 SGHTS, CDR2 YDEGEE. The CDR3 contains 12 residues.

This rearrangement joins TRBV29-1 to TRBJ2-7; tentatively, D is TRBD1 (6 bases). V lost 1 base and J lost 2, with 15 bases in between. From germline, CDR1 is SQVTM and CDR2 ANQGSEA. The CDR3 is 15 amino acids. CDR3 amino acids: CSVEGPGHRPYEQYF. CDR3 coding DNA: TGCAGCGTTGAAGGACCGGGACACCGTCCCTACGAGCAGTACTTC.

The chain links TRBV19 to TRBJ2-1, with a possible D match to TRBD2 (6 bases). Germline lookup yields CDR1 LNHDA and CDR2 SQIVND (reference sequence). Trimming pared 3 bases from V and 9 bases from J, leaving 21 bases between. This CDR3 has 16 residues. The CDR3, as DNA: TGTGCCAGTAGTATGTGGGGGACTGGGAATGCTGTTGAGCAGTTCTTC. Its protein is CASSMWGTGNAVEQFF.

The chain couples TRBV6-1 to TRBJ2-7; 13 bases align to TRBD2. The CDR3 sequence is 15 residues long. V lost 1 base to trimming and J lost 12 bases; unmatched junction nucleotides: 9. CDR1 is MNHNS, CDR2 SASEGT, per germline. The CDR3 loop is CASSEGGTSGARGYF. The CDR3 DNA reads as TGTGCCAGCAGTGAAGGAGGGACTAGCGGGGCCAGAGGGTACTTC.

This rearrangement joins TRBV5-3 to TRBJ2-1, with D uncertain. TRBV5-3 is sorted into the ORF group, with uncertain function. The V end lost 4 bases, the J end lost 5 bases, and 16 bases lay between the germline ends. The CDR3 totals 15 residues. The CDR3 region has the DNA TGTGCCAGAAGCCTAAGTATCTGGGCGCACAATGAGCAGTTCTTC. Translating gives CARSLSIWAHNEQFF.

The chain has TRBV5-1 and TRBJ2-7; 10 bases are shared with TRBD1. Unmatched junction bases numbered 6, after V lost 0 bases and J lost 0 bases. Germline CDR1 SGHRS, CDR2 YFSETQ. This CDR3 has 17 residues. The CDR3 sequence is CASSLEVDRGDSYEQYF. The CDR3 DNA follows: TGCGCCAGCAGCTTGGAGGTGGACAGGGGGGACTCCTACGAGCAGTACTTC.

The rearrangement uses TRBV4-2 and TRBJ2-1, with 8 nucleotides matching TRBD2. CDR1 and CDR2 from the germline V gene are LGHNA and YNFKEQ. Trimming took 0 bases from V and 7 from J; bases not matched to a gene: 5. The CDR3 has 15 residues. The CDR3 sequence: CASSQEVAGRNEQFF. DNA for the CDR3: TGTGCCAGCAGCCAAGAGGTAGCGGGGAGAAATGAGCAGTTCTTC.

This chain links TRBV6-5 with TRBJ1-5, with D maybe TRBD1 (6 bases). Germline CDR1 is MNHEY and CDR2 is SVGAGI. The CDR3 extends over 13 amino acids. V dropped 8 bases and J dropped 5 bases, with 13 bases sitting between them. This chain's CDR3 is CASGYTGYQPQHF. CDR3 bases: TGTGCCAGCGGATACACAGGGTATCAGCCCCAGCATTTT.

This clone showed up just once. The rearrangement uses TRBV7-9 and TRBJ1-1, with a tentative D call TRBD1 (5 bases). The CDR3 covers 14 residues. The V end lost 5 bases, the J end lost 1 base, and 11 bases lay between the germline ends. Germline V lookup: CDR1 SEHNR, CDR2 FQNEAQ (reference sequence). Here the CDR3 reads CASSLQTANTEAFF. As DNA, the CDR3 is TGTGCCAGCAGCCTACAGACAGCGAACACTGAAGCTTTCTTT.

A remark on this clone: Relative to the germline gene, one junction end is altered; a read error may explain this. The rearrangement joins TRBV29-1 to TRBJ1-1; maybe TRBD1 (6 bases). Germline V lookup: CDR1 SQVTM, CDR2 ANQGSEA. The CDR3 has 15 residues. CDR3 nucleotide sequence: TGCAACGTTGACTACTCTCAGGGGTTGAACACTGAAGCTTTCTTT. Its translation is CNVDYSQGLNTEAFF.

The chain combines TRBV7-9 with TRBJ2-7; 9 nucleotides agree with TRBD1. CDR3 length: 15 amino acids. After removal of 2 bases from V and 0 bases from J, the junction contained 2 bases not matched to a gene. The germline V gene encodes CDR1 SEHNR and CDR2 FQNEAQ (reference sequence). The DNA for the CDR3 is TGTGCCAGCAGCTTATGGGACAGGGACTCCTACGAGCAGTACTTC. Amino acid sequence: CASSLWDRDSYEQYF.

The chain joins TRBV30 to TRBJ1-2; a weak D match, TRBD1 (5 bases). This CDR3 is 14 amino acids long. CDR1 is GTSNPN and CDR2 is SVGIG in the germline V gene (reference sequence). The V gene lost 1 base and the J gene lost 1 base, with 10 bases spanning the gap. CDR3 amino acids: CAWSDRRGNYGYTF. The CDR3 bases are TGTGCCTGGAGTGACAGGCGGGGTAACTATGGCTACACCTTC.

J is TRBJ2-1 and V is TRBV28, with 9 bases fitting TRBD1. The germline V gene has CDR1 MDHEN and CDR2 SYDVKM. This CDR3 is 13 amino acids long. The V segment lost 4 bases and the J segment 9 bases; nucleotides outside the gene matches: 4. The CDR3 DNA reads TGTGCCAGCAGTTCGGGACAGGGCAGTGAGCAGTTCTTC. Protein sequence: CASSSGQGSEQFF.

V gene TRBV5-1 combines with J gene TRBJ2-7, with TRBD2 matching over 11 bases. The germline CDR1 and CDR2 sequences are SGHRS and YFSETQ. CDR3 size: 15 residues. With V trimmed by 3 bases and J by 4 bases, 6 bases remained unmatched. CDR3 loop: CASSSSLAGEYEQYF. The DNA of the CDR3 is TGCGCCAGCAGCTCCTCACTAGCGGGGGAGTACGAGCAGTACTTC. Full variable domain (rest looked up from reference TRBV5-1 and TRBJ2-7): KAGVTQTPRYLIKTRGQQVTLSCSPISGHRSVSWYQQTPGQGLQFLFEYFSETQRNKGNFPGRFSGRQFSNSRSEMNVSTLELGDSALYLCASSSSLAGEYEQYFGPGTRLTVT.

V and J are TRBV27 and TRBJ2-1, with D tentatively TRBD2 (6 bases). CDR3 length: 15 amino acids. Germline V gives CDR1 MNHEY, CDR2 SMNVEV (reference sequence). Trimming took 3 bases from V and 5 from J, leaving 14 bases between them. In DNA, the CDR3 is TGTGCCAGCAGTTTCTCGGGGGACCCGAACAATGAGCAGTTCTTC. It is translated as CASSFSGDPNNEQFF.

The chain couples TRBV6-6 to TRBJ1-2; 7 bases match TRBD1. CDR1 MNHNY and CDR2 SVGAGI come from the germline V gene (reference sequence). Trimming took 2 bases from V and 6 from J; bases not matched to a gene: 9. CDR3 length: 15 amino acids. CDR3 in amino acids: CASSYISTGQNGYTF. Written as DNA, the CDR3 is TGTGCCAGCAGTTACATTTCGACAGGGCAGAATGGCTACACCTTC.

The chain joins TRBV7-3 to TRBJ2-3; 13 bases line up with TRBD2. The CDR3 is made up of 16 amino acids. Germline-derived CDR1 and CDR2 are SGHTA and FQGTGA. The J segment lost 4 bases and the V segment lost 5 bases, leaving 6 bases of the junction unmatched. Here the CDR3 DNA reads TGTGCCAGCAGCGCGACTAGCGGGGGGTGGTCAGATACGCAGTATTTT. Protein sequence: CASSATSGGWSDTQYF.

V and J are TRBV19 and TRBJ2-7; 8 positions match TRBD2. With 4 bases clipped from V and 2 bases from J, the junction kept 1 base outside the gene matches. CDR3 size: 13 residues. Germline V CDR1 and CDR2: LNHDA, SQIVND (reference sequence). The CDR3 DNA is TGTGCCAGTAGTAGCGGGGGGCCCTACGAGCAGTACTTC. Residues: CASSSGGPYEQYF.

This chain connects TRBV6-1 to TRBJ2-3, with a possible D match to TRBD2 (7 bases). V was trimmed by 4 bases and J by 4 bases, leaving 12 bases between them. Germline CDR1 reads MNHNS; CDR2 reads SASEGT. The CDR3 runs 14 residues. The CDR3 is CASSVGGASDTQYF. As DNA, the CDR3 is TGTGCCAGCAGTGTGGGGGGGGCGTCAGATACGCAGTATTTT.

J is TRBJ1-5 and V is TRBV5-3, with a possible D match to TRBD1 (6 bases). TRBV5-3 is an ORF; its function is uncertain. This CDR3 is built from 15 residues. The V and J ends lost 4 bases and 2 bases respectively, with 13 bases between them. The CDR3, as DNA: TGTGCCAGAAGCATCCACAGGGTAGGCAATCAGCCCCAGCATTTT. Protein product: CARSIHRVGNQPQHF.

The rearrangement joins TRBV4-1 to TRBJ2-7; 9 bases are shared with TRBD2. The trim removed 6 bases at V and 5 bases at J, leaving 8 bases unmatched. From germline, CDR1 is MGHRA and CDR2 YSYEKL. This CDR3 is built from 14 residues. CDR3 sequence reads: CASSHLAGLNEQYF. The DNA of the CDR3 is TGCGCCAGCAGTCATCTAGCGGGATTAAACGAGCAGTACTTC.

The J gene is TRBJ2-2, the V gene TRBV2; D unresolved. Trimming left V 4 bases short and J 1 base short, with 7 bases between. This CDR3 is built from 14 residues. Germline V gene lookup returns CDR1 SNHLY and CDR2 FYNNEI. The CDR3 spells CASSVVENTGELFF. In DNA, the CDR3 is TGTGCCAGCAGTGTAGTAGAGAACACCGGGGAGCTGTTTTTT.

The chain has TRBV2 and TRBJ2-7; possible D gene TRBD2, 6 bases. V lost 6 bases, J lost 1 base, and 19 bases lay in between. Germline CDR1 and CDR2: SNHLY and FYNNEI. The CDR3 totals 16 residues. CDR3 coding DNA: TGTGCCAGCAGCGATCCCTTGGCGGGGTCATCCTACGAGCAGTACTTC. It encodes CASSDPLAGSSYEQYF.